This T cell receptor (beta chain) was profiled in a study of cytomegalovirus exposure and HLA in healthy donors. The PCR ran on 60 Vbeta and 13 Jbeta primers. Produced via immunoSEQ multiplex PCR; TCRdb's table is partial and in-frame only. The sample lists approximately 240,000 clones, 77% occurring once. General study points: Donors belonging to an Asian-associated ancestry cluster reportedly showed fewer N-insertions in productive TCRs than the roughly 700-donor mean, according to what a later analysis found. On later analysis, the bulk of CMV-associated TCR beta chains appeared to be HLA-restricted.

The germline gives CDR1 ENHRY, CDR2 SYGVKD. The CDR3 covers 14 residues. A word on this clone: The antigen is unknown.

This chain joins TRBV10-3 and TRBJ2-5; 9 nucleotides match TRBD2. The DNA end is a closer match to TRBJ2-7, so the J assignment may be wrong. The sample consisted of PBMCs. The clonotype was recovered from an older woman in good health and CMV-seropositive. The CDR3 here is CAISGTSAFYEQYF. The CDR3 nucleotides are TGTGCCATCAGTGGGACTAGCGCCTTCTACGAGCAGTACTTC.